This T cell receptor beta chain was profiled in a study of beta chain features in type 1 diabetes. Turning to the study itself: Sorted cells from all samples, numbering roughly 100 million, were examined. Study results and caveats: Moderate but significant shortening of TCRB CDR3s was recorded in all four CD4+ subsets from Type 1 diabetes patients. Highly expressing activated T cells could be over-counted with a cDNA template.

Trimming shortened V by 7 bases and J by 3 bases, and 18 bases separated the two germline ends. CDR3 length equals 14 residues. CDR1 is SQVTM, CDR2 ANQGSEA, per germline. Reverse transcribing all isolated RNA meant expressed TCRB transcripts were sequenced. Some clones are missing from TCRdb's copy, which holds only in-frame ones; the method was immunoSEQ multiplex PCR. The top ten clones hold nearly 0.09% of a sample with 150,000 to 200,000 clones, roughly 59% of them seen once. Cell sorting via CD45RO/CCR7/CD25/CD127/CD95/CD27 was performed to obtain CD4+ naive, central memory, regulatory and stem cell-like memory cells. In this sample, this clone turned up a few times. What it recognizes is unknown.

Sequencing was carried out using naive CD4+ T cells from blood. The sequence came from a man younger than 45 with type 1 diabetes. The chain joins TRBV29-1 to TRBJ1-2, with D perhaps matching TRBD1 (6 bases). CDR3 in DNA: TGCAGCGCTGGCTCGGGACAAGGGTACTATGGCTACACCTTC. Its translation is CSAGSGQGYYGYTF.